This record covers a single T cell receptor (beta chain). Researchers drew on tens of millions of PBMCs for genomic DNA from unsorted samples. The data were obtained in a study of shared clonotypes between healthy human individuals. On the study more broadly: Donors were a couple of women and a few men aged 18 to 49.

The CDR3 has 16 amino acids. J lost 5 bases, V lost 4 bases, and 6 bases had no gene match. From germline, CDR1 is MDHEN and CDR2 SYDVKM. The assay used deep level. Only in-frame clones appear in the TCRdb table, and some are missing; sequencing was by immunoSEQ multiplex PCR. The sample lists 450,000 to 500,000 clones; roughly 80% were seen once. The sample comprised PBMCs. This sequence originates from a woman between 35 and 50 years old in good health. Some clones in this sample may be carry-over from other donors' samples. This chain links TRBV28 with TRBJ1-5; TRBD1 agrees at 12 bases. The CDR3 here is CASSSSGTGGYQPQHF. Here the CDR3 DNA reads TGTGCCAGCAGTTCATCCGGGACAGGGGGCTATCAGCCCCAGCATTTT.